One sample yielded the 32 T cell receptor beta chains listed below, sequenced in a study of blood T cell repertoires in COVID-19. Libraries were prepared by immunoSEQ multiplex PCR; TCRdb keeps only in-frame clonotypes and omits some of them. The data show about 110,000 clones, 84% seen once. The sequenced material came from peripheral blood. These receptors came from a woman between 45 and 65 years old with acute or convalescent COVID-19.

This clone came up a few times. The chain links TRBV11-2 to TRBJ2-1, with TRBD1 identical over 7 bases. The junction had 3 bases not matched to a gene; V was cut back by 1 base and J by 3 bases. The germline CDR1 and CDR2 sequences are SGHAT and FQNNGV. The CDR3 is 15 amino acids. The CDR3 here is CASSLGQGVYNEQFF. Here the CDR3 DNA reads TGTGCCAGCAGCTTAGGCCAGGGGGTCTACAATGAGCAGTTCTTC.

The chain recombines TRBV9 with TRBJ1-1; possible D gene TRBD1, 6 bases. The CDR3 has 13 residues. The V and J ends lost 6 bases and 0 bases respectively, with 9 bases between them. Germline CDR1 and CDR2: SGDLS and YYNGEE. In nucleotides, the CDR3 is TGTGCCAGCAACAGGGTCATGAACACTGAAGCTTTCTTT. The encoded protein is CASNRVMNTEAFF.

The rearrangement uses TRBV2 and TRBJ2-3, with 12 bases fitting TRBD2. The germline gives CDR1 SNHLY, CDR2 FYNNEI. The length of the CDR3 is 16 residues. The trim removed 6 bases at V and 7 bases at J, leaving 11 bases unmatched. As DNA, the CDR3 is TGTGCCAGCAGCGCTCCTAGCGGGGGGGCATATAATACGCAGTATTTT. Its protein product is CASSAPSGGAYNTQYF. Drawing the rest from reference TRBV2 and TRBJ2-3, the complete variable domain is EPEVTQTPSHQVTQMGQEVILRCVPISNHLYFYWYRQILGQKVEFLVSFYNNEISEKSEIFDDQFSVERPDGSNFTLKIRSTKLEDSAMYFCASSAPSGGAYNTQYFGPGTRLTVL.

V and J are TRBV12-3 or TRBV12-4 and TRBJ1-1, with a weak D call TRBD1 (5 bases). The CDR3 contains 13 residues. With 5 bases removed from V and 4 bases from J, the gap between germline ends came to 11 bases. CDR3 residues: CASSLQAITEAFF. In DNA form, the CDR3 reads TGTGCCAGCAGTCTACAGGCGATCACTGAAGCTTTCTTT.

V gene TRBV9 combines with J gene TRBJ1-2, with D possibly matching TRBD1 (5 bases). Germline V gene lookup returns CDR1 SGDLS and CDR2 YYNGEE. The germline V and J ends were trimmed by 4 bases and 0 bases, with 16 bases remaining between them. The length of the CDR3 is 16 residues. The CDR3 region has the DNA TGTGCCAGCAGCTCAGGAGGGGCAGGAGCTAACTATGGCTACACCTTC. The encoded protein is CASSSGGAGANYGYTF.

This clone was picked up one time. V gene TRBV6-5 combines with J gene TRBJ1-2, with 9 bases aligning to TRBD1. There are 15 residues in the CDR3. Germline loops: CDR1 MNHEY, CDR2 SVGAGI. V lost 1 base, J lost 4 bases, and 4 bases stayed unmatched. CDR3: CASSYLGQGLYGYTF. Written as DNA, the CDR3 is TGTGCCAGCAGTTACTTGGGACAGGGCCTCTATGGCTACACCTTC.

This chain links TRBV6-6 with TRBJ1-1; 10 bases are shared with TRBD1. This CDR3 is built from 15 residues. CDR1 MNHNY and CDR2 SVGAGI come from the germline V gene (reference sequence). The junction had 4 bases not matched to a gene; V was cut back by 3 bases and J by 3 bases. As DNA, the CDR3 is TGTGCCAGCAGTTATGGGACAGGGGAGCACACTGAAGCTTTCTTT. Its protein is CASSYGTGEHTEAFF.

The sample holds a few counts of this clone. CDR3 bases: TGCGCCAGCAGCTTGGCAGGGTTGACCGGGGAGCTGTTTTTT. Its translation: CASSLAGLTGELFF. The chain links TRBV5-1 to TRBJ2-2; possibly TRBD1 for D (5 bases). This CDR3 has 14 residues. CDR1 is SGHRS and CDR2 is YFSETQ in the germline V gene. Trimming removed 0 bases from V and 5 bases from J, with 8 bases in between.

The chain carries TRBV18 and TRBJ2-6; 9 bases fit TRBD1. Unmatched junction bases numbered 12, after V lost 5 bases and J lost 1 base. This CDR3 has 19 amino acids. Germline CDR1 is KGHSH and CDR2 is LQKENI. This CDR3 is CASSTSGTGIGSGANVLTF. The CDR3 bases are TGTGCCAGCTCAACGTCCGGGACAGGGATTGGGTCTGGGGCCAACGTCCTGACTTTC. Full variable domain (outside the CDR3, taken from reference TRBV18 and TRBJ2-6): NAGVMQNPRHLVRRRGQEARLRCSPMKGHSHVYWYRQLPEEGLKFMVYLQKENIIDESGMPKERFSAEFPKEGPSILRIQQVVRGDSAAYFCASSTSGTGIGSGANVLTFGAGSRLTVL.

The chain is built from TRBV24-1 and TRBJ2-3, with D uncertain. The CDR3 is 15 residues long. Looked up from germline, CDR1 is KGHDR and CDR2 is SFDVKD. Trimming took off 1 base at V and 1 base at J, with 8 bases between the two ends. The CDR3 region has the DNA TGTGCCACCAGTGATTTACGTGGAGGCACAGATACGCAGTATTTT. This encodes CATSDLRGGTDTQYF.

The CDR3 DNA sequence: TGTGCCAGCTCGTCCGGGACAGAAAACCCCTACGAGCAGTACTTC. Translating gives CASSSGTENPYEQYF. The chain couples TRBV18 to TRBJ2-7; 7 bases align to TRBD1. J gave up 2 bases and V 6 bases, and 10 bases lay outside the gene matches. There are 15 residues in the CDR3. Germline loops: CDR1 KGHSH, CDR2 LQKENI.

The CDR3: CASSEMRGFSYNSPLHF. CDR3 in DNA: TGTGCCAGCAGCGAAATGAGGGGGTTCTCCTATAATTCACCCCTCCACTTT. The chain combines TRBV7-2 with TRBJ1-6; a weak D match, TRBD1 (6 bases). V was trimmed by 5 bases and J by 0 bases, leaving 14 bases between them. CDR1 is SGHTA and CDR2 is FQGNSA in the germline V gene. The CDR3 is 17 amino acids.

The chain's CDR3 is CASSLVRGVYTEAFF. The CDR3 nucleotides are TGTGCCAGCAGCTTAGTCCGGGGAGTGTACACTGAAGCTTTCTTT. This chain connects TRBV11-1 to TRBJ1-1; D is uncertain. The CDR3 runs to 15 residues. Per germline, CDR1 SGHAT and CDR2 FQDESV (reference sequence). Trimming shortened V by 1 base and J by 3 bases, and 12 bases separated the two germline ends.

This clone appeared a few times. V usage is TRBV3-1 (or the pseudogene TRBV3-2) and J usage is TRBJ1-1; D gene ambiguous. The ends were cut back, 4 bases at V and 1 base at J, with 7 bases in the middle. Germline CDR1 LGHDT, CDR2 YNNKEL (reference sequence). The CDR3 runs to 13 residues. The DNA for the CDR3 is TGTGCCAGCAGCCCACACCAGAACACTGAAGCTTTCTTT. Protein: CASSPHQNTEAFF.

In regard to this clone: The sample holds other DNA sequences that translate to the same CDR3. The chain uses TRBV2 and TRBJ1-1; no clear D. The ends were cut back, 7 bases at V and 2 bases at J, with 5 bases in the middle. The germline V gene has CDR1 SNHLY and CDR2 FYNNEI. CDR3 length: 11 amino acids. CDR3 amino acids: CASTGNTEAFF. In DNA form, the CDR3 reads TGTGCCAGCACGGGAAACACTGAAGCTTTCTTT. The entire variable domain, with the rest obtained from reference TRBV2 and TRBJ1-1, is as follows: EPEVTQTPSHQVTQMGQEVILRCVPISNHLYFYWYRQILGQKVEFLVSFYNNEISEKSEIFDDQFSVERPDGSNFTLKIRSTKLEDSAMYFCASTGNTEAFFGQGTRLTVV.

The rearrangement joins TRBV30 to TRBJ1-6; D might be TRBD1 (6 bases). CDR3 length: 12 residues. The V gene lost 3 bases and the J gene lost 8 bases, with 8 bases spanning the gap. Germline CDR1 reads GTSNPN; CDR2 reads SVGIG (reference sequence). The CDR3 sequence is CAWRRGYSPLHF. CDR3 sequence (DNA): TGTGCCTGGAGGAGGGGGTATTCACCCCTCCACTTT.

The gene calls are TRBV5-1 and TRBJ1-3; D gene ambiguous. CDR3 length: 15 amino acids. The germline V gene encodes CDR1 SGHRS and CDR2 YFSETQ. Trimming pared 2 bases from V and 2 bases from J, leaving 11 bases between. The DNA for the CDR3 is TGCGCCAGCAGCTTCGGCGAGGGCACTGGAAACACCATATATTTT. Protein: CASSFGEGTGNTIYF.

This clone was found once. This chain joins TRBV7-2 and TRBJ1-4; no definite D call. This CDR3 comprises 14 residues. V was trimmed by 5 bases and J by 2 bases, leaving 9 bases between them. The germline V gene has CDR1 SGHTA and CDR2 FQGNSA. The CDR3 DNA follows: TGTGCCAGCAGCCCCCCGGGGACTAATGAAAAACTGTTTTTT. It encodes CASSPPGTNEKLFF.

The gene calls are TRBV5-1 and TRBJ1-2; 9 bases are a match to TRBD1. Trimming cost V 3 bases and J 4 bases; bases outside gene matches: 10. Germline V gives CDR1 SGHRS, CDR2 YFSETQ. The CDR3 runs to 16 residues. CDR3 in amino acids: CASSSGQGTVGYGYTF. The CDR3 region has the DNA TGCGCCAGCAGCTCGGGACAGGGCACGGTCGGCTATGGCTACACCTTC.

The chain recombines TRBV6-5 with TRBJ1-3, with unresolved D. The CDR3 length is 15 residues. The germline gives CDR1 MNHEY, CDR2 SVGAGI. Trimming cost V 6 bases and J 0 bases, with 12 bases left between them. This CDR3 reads CASRGVPNSGNTIYF. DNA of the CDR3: TGTGCCAGCAGGGGCGTCCCAAACTCTGGAAACACCATATATTTT.

The CDR3 DNA reads as TGTGCCAGCAGCGTAGGAATGGGTAGGGAGGGGTATAATTCACCCCTCCACTTT. Translated: CASSVGMGREGYNSPLHF. The chain links TRBV9 to TRBJ1-6; D possibly corresponds to TRBD1 (5 bases). The length of the CDR3 is 18 residues. V lost 0 bases and J 4 bases, leaving 17 bases between the germline ends. CDR1 is SGDLS and CDR2 is YYNGEE in the germline V gene.

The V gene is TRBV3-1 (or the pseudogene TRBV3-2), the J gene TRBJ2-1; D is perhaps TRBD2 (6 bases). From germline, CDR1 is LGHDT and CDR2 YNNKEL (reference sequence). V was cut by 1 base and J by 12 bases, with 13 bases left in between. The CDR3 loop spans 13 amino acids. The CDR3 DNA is TGTGCCAGCAGCCAAGGTGGCGGTAGCGGGCAGTTCTTC. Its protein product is CASSQGGGSGQFF.

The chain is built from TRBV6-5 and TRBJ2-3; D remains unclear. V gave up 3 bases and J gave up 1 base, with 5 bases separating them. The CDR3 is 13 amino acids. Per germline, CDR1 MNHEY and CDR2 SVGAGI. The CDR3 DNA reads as TGTGCCAGCAGTTATCGCGGCACAGATACGCAGTATTTT. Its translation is CASSYRGTDTQYF.

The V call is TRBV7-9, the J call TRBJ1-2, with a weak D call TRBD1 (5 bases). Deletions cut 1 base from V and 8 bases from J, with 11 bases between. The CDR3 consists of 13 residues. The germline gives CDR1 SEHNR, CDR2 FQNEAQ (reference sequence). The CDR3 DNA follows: TGTGCCAGCAGCTTAGTCAGGGAGGGAGGCTACACCTTC. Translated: CASSLVREGGYTF. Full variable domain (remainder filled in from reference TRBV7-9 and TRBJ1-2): DTGVSQNPRHKITKRGQNVTFRCDPISEHNRLYWYRQTLGQGPEFLTYFQNEAQLEKSRLLSDRFSAERPKGSFSTLEIQRTEQGDSAMYLCASSLVREGGYTFGSGTRLTVV.

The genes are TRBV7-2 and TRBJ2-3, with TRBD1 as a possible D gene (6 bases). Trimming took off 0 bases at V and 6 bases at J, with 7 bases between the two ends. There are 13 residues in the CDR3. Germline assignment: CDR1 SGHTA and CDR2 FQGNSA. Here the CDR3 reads CASSLARGDTQYF. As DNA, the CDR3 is TGTGCCAGCAGCTTAGCCAGGGGCGATACGCAGTATTTT. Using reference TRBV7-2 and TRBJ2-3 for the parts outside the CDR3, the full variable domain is GAGVSQSPSNKVTEKGKDVELRCDPISGHTALYWYRQSLGQGLEFLIYFQGNSAPDKSGLPSDRFSAERTGGSVSTLTIQRTQQEDSAVYLCASSLARGDTQYFGPGTRLTVL.

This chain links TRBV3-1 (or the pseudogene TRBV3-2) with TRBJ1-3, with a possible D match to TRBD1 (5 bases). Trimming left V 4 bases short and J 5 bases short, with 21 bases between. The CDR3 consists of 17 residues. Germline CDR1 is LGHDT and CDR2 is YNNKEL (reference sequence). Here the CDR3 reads CASSPPSPRVGRNTIYF. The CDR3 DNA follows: TGTGCCAGCAGCCCGCCTTCCCCCAGGGTAGGGCGAAACACCATATATTTT.

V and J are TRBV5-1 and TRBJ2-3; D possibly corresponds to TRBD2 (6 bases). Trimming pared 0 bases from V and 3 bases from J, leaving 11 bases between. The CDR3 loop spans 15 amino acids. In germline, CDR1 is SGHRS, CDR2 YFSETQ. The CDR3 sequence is CASSLVPGETDTQYF. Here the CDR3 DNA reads TGCGCCAGCAGCTTGGTTCCGGGGGAGACAGATACGCAGTATTTT.

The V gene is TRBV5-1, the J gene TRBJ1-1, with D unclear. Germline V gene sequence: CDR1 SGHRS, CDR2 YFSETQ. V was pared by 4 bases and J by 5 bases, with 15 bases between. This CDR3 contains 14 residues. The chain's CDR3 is CASSREGRETEAFF. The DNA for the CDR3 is TGCGCCAGCAGCCGCGAAGGTCGGGAGACTGAAGCTTTCTTT.

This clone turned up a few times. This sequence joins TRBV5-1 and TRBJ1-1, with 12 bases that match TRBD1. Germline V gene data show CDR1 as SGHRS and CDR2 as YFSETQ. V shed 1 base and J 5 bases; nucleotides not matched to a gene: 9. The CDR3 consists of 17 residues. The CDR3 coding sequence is TGCGCCAGCAGCTTGTACCTGGGACAGGGGGCTCGGACTGAAGCTTTCTTT. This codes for CASSLYLGQGARTEAFF.

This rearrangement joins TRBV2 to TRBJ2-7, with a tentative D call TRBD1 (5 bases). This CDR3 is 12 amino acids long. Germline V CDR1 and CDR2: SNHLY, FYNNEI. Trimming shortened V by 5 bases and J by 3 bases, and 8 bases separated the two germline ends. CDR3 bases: TGTGCCAGCAGTTCCGACAGCTACGAGCAGTACTTC. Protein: CASSSDSYEQYF.

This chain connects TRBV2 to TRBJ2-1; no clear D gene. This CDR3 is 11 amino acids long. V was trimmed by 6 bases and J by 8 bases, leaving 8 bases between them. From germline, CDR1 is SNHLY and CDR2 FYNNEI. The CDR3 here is CASREYHEQFF. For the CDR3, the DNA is TGTGCCAGCAGAGAGTATCATGAGCAGTTCTTC.

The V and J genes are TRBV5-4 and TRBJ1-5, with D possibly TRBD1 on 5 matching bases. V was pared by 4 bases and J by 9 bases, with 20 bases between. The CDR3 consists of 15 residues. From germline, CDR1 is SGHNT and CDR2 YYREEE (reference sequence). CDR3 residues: CASSISTGFQRPQHF. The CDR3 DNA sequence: TGTGCCAGCAGCATCTCTACAGGCTTTCAACGGCCCCAGCATTTT.